A single sample is the source of the 9 T cell receptor beta chains below, sequenced in a study of early stage breast cancer tumors. Sequencing used immunoSEQ multiplex PCR; TCRdb keeps in-frame clones, though not all of them. The repertoire includes fewer than 90,000 clones, roughly three quarters of them detected once, and 3.5% sits in the top ten. The sample comprised blood. The origin of the receptors is a person in their sixties or seventies with breast cancer.

The chain has TRBV28 and TRBJ2-7, with D possibly TRBD2 on 6 matching bases. This CDR3 has 15 residues. CDR1 and CDR2 from the germline V gene are MDHEN and SYDVKM. V gave up 3 bases and J gave up 0 bases, with 12 bases separating them. The CDR3 sequence is CASSFAGLSSYEQYF. CDR3 DNA sequence: TGTGCCAGCAGTTTTGCGGGGCTCAGCTCCTACGAGCAGTACTTC.

The J gene is TRBJ1-5, the V gene TRBV7-2; 7 nucleotides line up with TRBD1. Germline V gene sequence: CDR1 SGHTA, CDR2 FQGNSA. The V segment lost 5 bases and the J segment 3 bases; nucleotides outside the gene matches: 4. This CDR3 region has 14 residues. The CDR3 DNA sequence: TGTGCCAGCAGCGACAGGGCGGCCAATCAGCCCCAGCATTTT. It codes for CASSDRAANQPQHF.

The rearrangement links TRBV5-1 to TRBJ2-7, with 9 nucleotides matching TRBD1. The CDR3 extends over 14 amino acids. V lost 6 bases, J lost 4 bases, and 8 bases stayed unmatched. The V gene's germline CDR1 is SGHRS and CDR2 YFSETQ. CDR3 sequence (DNA): TGCGCCAGCAATCTCGGGACAGGGAGGTACGAGCAGTACTTC. Encoded protein: CASNLGTGRYEQYF.

The J gene is TRBJ2-1, the V gene TRBV29-1; D is uncertain. The CDR3 loop spans 11 amino acids. V was clipped by 4 bases and J by 4 bases, with 5 bases between them. Germline values: CDR1 SQVTM, CDR2 ANQGSEA. The CDR3: CSVVVYNEQFF. The CDR3 nucleotides are TGCAGCGTTGTGGTGTACAATGAGCAGTTCTTC.

V gene TRBV19 combines with J gene TRBJ1-2; TRBD1 might be the D (5 bases). V lost 2 bases and J 6 bases, leaving 13 bases between the germline ends. Germline V gene lookup returns CDR1 LNHDA and CDR2 SQIVND (reference sequence). The CDR3 has 14 residues. The CDR3 region is CASSISVFRDGYTF. The DNA for the CDR3 is TGTGCCAGTAGTATATCAGTCTTCAGGGATGGCTACACCTTC.

V is TRBV7-8 and J is TRBJ2-3, with TRBD2 matching over 8 bases. The length of the CDR3 is 15 residues. V gave up 6 bases and J gave up 6 bases; unmatched junction bases: 11. Germline CDR1 and CDR2: SGHVS and FQNEAQ. CDR3 sequence: CASSIPGGADDTQYF. As DNA, the CDR3 is TGTGCCAGCAGTATTCCCGGGGGGGCAGACGATACGCAGTATTTT.

This clone appeared once. The chain joins TRBV9 to TRBJ1-6; a weak D match, TRBD1 (5 bases). There are 15 residues in the CDR3. V lost 4 bases and J lost 6, with 14 bases in between. Germline loops: CDR1 SGDLS, CDR2 YYNGEE. This CDR3 reads CASSPWGPTNSPLHF. The CDR3 nucleotides read TGTGCCAGCAGCCCCTGGGGACCGACTAATTCACCCCTCCACTTT.

The rearrangement uses TRBV15 and TRBJ2-7, with D possibly matching TRBD2 (6 bases). Germline V CDR1 and CDR2: LNHNV, YYDKDF (reference sequence). The CDR3 contains 14 residues. Trimming cost V 0 bases and J 3 bases, with 9 bases left between them. CDR3 protein: CATSRDVGGYEQYF. The CDR3 bases are TGTGCCACCAGCAGAGATGTCGGGGGCTACGAGCAGTACTTC.

This clone occurred a few times. This chain joins TRBV7-3 and TRBJ2-3; 14 bases are shared with TRBD2. V shed 5 bases, J shed 11 bases, and the junction held 9 bases outside the gene matches. The CDR3 totals 15 residues. The germline CDR1 and CDR2 sequences are SGHTA and FQGTGA. As DNA, the CDR3 is TGTGCCAGCAGCCCGGGACTAGCGGGGGAAGGAGGGCAGTATTTT. Translation gives CASSPGLAGEGGQYF.